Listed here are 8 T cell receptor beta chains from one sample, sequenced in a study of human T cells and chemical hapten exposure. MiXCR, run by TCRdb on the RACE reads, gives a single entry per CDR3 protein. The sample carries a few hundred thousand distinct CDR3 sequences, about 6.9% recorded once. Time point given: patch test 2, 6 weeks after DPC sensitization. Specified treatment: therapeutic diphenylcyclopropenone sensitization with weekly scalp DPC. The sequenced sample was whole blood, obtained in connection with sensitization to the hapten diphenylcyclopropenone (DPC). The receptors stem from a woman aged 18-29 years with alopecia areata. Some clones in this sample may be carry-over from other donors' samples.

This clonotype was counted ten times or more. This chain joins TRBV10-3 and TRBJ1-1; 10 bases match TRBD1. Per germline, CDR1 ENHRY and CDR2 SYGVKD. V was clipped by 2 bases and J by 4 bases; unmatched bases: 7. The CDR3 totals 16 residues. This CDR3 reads CAISERQGALATEAFF. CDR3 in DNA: TGTGCCATCAGTGAGCGACAGGGGGCACTGGCCACTGAAGCTTTCTTT.

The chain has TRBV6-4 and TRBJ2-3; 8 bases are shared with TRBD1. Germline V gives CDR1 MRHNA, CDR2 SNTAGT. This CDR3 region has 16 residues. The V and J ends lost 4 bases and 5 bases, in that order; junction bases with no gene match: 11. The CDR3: CASSVSAGGNEDTQYF. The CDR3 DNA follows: TGTGCCAGCAGTGTTTCGGCAGGGGGCAATGAAGATACGCAGTATTTT.

The CDR3 coding sequence is TGTGCTACCACTCCCGGACAGCACCTTCACAATGAGCAGTTCTTC. This sequence encodes CATTPGQHLHNEQFF. This chain links TRBV10-3 with TRBJ2-1; weak D call: TRBD1 (6 bases). The CDR3 runs to 15 residues. CDR1 and CDR2 from the germline V gene are ENHRY and SYGVKD.

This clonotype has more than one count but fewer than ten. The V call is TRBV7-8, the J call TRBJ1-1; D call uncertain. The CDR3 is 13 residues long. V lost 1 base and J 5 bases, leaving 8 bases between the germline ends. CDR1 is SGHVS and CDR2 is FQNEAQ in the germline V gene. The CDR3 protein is CASSLVDMTEAFF. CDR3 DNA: TGTGCCAGCAGCTTAGTCGACATGACTGAAGCTTTCTTT.

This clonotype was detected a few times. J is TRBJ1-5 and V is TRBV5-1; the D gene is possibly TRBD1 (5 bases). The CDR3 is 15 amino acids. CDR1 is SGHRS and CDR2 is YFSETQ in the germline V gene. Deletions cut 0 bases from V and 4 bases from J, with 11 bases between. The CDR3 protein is CASSLGMTANQPQHF. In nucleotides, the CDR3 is TGCGCCAGCAGCTTGGGGATGACAGCAAATCAGCCCCAGCATTTT.

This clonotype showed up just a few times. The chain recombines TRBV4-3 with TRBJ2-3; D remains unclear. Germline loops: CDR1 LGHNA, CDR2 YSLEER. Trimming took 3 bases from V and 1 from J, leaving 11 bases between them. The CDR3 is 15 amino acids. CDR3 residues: CASSHLGSGTDTQYF. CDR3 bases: TGCGCCAGCAGCCATTTGGGATCCGGCACAGATACGCAGTATTTT.

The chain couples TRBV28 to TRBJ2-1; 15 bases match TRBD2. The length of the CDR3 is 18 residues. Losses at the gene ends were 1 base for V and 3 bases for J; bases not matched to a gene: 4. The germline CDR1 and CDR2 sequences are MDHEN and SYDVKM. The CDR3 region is CASSLSGLAGGGYNEQFF. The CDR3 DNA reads TGTGCCAGCAGTTTATCGGGACTAGCGGGGGGCGGCTACAATGAGCAGTTCTTC.

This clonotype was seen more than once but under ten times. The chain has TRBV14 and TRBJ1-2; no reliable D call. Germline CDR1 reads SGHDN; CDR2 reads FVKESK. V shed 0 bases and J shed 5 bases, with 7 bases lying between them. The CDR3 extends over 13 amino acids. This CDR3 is CASSQDPQYGYTF. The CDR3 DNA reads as TGTGCCAGCAGCCAAGATCCCCAATATGGCTACACCTTC.